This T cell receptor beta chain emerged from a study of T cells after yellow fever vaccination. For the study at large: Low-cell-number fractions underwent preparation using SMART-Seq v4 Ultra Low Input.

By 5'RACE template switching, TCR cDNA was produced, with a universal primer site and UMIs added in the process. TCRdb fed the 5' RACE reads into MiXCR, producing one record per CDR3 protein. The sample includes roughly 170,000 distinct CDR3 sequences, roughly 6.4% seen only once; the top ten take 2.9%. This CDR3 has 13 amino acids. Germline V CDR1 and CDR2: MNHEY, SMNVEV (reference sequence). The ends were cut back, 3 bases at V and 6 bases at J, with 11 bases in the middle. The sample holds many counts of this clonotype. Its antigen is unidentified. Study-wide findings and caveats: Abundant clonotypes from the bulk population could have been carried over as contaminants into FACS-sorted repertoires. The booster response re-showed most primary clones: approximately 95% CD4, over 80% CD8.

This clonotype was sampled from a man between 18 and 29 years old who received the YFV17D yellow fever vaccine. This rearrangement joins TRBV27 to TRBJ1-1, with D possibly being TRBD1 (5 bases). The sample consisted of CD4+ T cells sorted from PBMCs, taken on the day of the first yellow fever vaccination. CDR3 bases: TGTGCCAGCAGTTTCCAGGGCCTCGCTGAAGCTTTCTTT. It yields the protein CASSFQGLAEAFF.